Below are 20 T cell receptor beta chains sequenced from a single sample in a study of T cells in Graves' hyperthyroidism and ophthalmopathy. It was RNA transcripts that yielded the amplified TCR beta CDR3 regions. RT-PCR in the first round (using the HTBI primer set) targeted the TCR CDR3. TCRdb passed the multiplex PCR reads through MiXCR, listing each CDR3 protein once. The sample has approximately 420,000 distinct CDR3 sequences, roughly an eighth seen once; the top ten hold 4% to 6.5%. The sample taken for sequencing was blood. The receptors shown here come from a woman under 30 with Graves' hyperthyroidism.

Comments on this clonotype: One base away lies a much larger clone, so this may be a sequencing read error. This chain links TRBV18 with TRBJ1-1; D possibly corresponds to TRBD1 (5 bases). The germline V gene encodes CDR1 KGHSH and CDR2 LQKENI. The CDR3 consists of 14 residues. The DNA of the CDR3 is TGTGCCGGCTCACCAGTAGCAGGGTTCACTGAAGCTTTCTTT. Translating gives CAGSPVAGFTEAFF.

The chain couples TRBV6-1 to TRBJ1-2, with D perhaps TRBD1 (5 bases). The CDR3 loop spans 14 amino acids. Germline lookup yields CDR1 MNHNS and CDR2 SASEGT. Trimming pared 2 bases from V and 6 bases from J, leaving 13 bases between. CDR3 bases: TGTGCCAGCAGTGAAAGGGGCCGGGGGAATGGCTACACCTTC. Translation gives CASSERGRGNGYTF.

There are a few counts of this clonotype. The chain carries TRBV15 and TRBJ1-1; TRBD1 is a possible D gene (5 bases). With 11 bases removed from V and 4 bases from J, the gap between germline ends came to 20 bases. The CDR3 totals 14 residues. In germline, CDR1 is LNHNV, CDR2 YYDKDF (reference sequence). The CDR3 region is CAVQRAAGTTEAFF. CDR3 DNA sequence: TGTGCCGTCCAAAGGGCAGCGGGGACCACTGAAGCTTTCTTT.

For this clonotype: The junction shows a germline mismatch at one end, possibly a read error. This chain links TRBV7-2 with TRBJ2-7, with 11 nucleotides matching TRBD2. Germline V gene sequence: CDR1 SGHTA, CDR2 FQGNSA. This CDR3 spans 15 amino acids. The CDR3 protein is CASSPGTSGVYEQCF. CDR3 in DNA: TGTGCCAGCAGCCCAGGGACTAGCGGTGTCTACGAGCAGTGCTTC.

The genes are TRBV6-1 and TRBJ2-7; D not resolved. In germline, CDR1 is MNHNS, CDR2 SASEGT. This CDR3 is 12 amino acids long. Trimming took 6 bases from V and 0 from J, leaving 6 bases between them. The CDR3 nucleotides read TGTGCCAGCAGAGTCAGCTCCTACGAGCAGTACTTC. It specifies CASRVSSYEQYF.

This clonotype came up a few times. The rearrangement uses TRBV5-5 and TRBJ2-6; 8 positions agree with TRBD2. CDR1 and CDR2 from the germline V gene are SGHKS and YYEKEE (reference sequence). This CDR3 contains 17 residues. V was pared by 7 bases and J by 2 bases, with 11 bases of the junction left unmatched. Written as DNA, the CDR3 is TGTGCCAGCCGCCCCGGGAGGGTGATGGCTGGGGCCAACGTCCTGACTTTC. This encodes CASRPGRVMAGANVLTF.

This clonotype came up many times. The V and J genes are TRBV20-1 and TRBJ1-1; TRBD1 aligns across 10 bases. The germline CDR1 and CDR2 sequences are DFQATT and SNEGSKA (reference sequence). The CDR3 sequence is 17 residues long. V dropped 1 base and J dropped 0; count of bases not matched to a gene: 8. The chain's CDR3 is CSARVPLTGGLNTEAFF. The DNA for the CDR3 is TGCAGTGCTAGAGTCCCCCTGACAGGGGGCTTGAACACTGAAGCTTTCTTT.

This clonotype was detected ten times or more. V and J are TRBV28 and TRBJ2-1; TRBD1 aligns across 10 bases. CDR1 MDHEN and CDR2 SYDVKM come from the germline V gene. The ends lost 2 bases at V and 3 bases at J; junction bases unmatched: 7. The CDR3 runs 17 residues. CDR3 sequence reads: CASSLSLGTGVYNEQFF. The CDR3 DNA is TGTGCCAGCAGTTTAAGTCTCGGGACAGGGGTCTACAATGAGCAGTTCTTC.

The rearrangement links TRBV20-1 to TRBJ2-2, with D possibly being TRBD2 (5 bases). The V and J ends lost 4 bases and 0 bases respectively, with 9 bases between them. The CDR3 consists of 14 residues. Germline CDR1 and CDR2: DFQATT and SNEGSKA (reference sequence). The CDR3 DNA is TGCAGTGCTAAAATCGGGACGAACACCGGGGAGCTGTTTTTT. It specifies CSAKIGTNTGELFF.

This clonotype turned up a few times. The chain uses TRBV20-1 and TRBJ2-7; 13 bases match TRBD2. V shed 3 bases and J 3 bases; nucleotides not matched to a gene: 8. The CDR3 is 16 amino acids. In germline, CDR1 is DFQATT, CDR2 SNEGSKA (reference sequence). The CDR3 loop is CSASGLAGATYYEQYF. In nucleotides, the CDR3 is TGCAGTGCTAGTGGACTAGCGGGAGCCACCTACTACGAGCAGTACTTC.

The chain has TRBV6-2 or TRBV6-3 and TRBJ2-5; 10 positions match TRBD2. The V gene end was trimmed by 0 bases and the J gene end by 4 bases; junction bases not matched to a gene: 5. Per germline, CDR1 MNHEY and CDR2 SVGEGT. This CDR3 has 16 amino acids. CDR3: CASSYSSAGGLETQYF. CDR3 in DNA: TGTGCCAGCAGTTACTCGTCAGCGGGAGGGTTAGAGACCCAGTACTTC.

For the CDR3, the DNA is TGTGCCAGCTCGCTGGGACAGGCGAGCTCTGGAAACACCATATATTTT. Its protein product is CASSLGQASSGNTIYF. The rearrangement uses TRBV18 and TRBJ1-3, with 8 nucleotides matching TRBD1. Germline trimming cut 6 bases from V and 0 bases from J; bases unmatched to any gene: 7. The CDR3 contains 16 residues. CDR1 is KGHSH, CDR2 LQKENI, per germline.

This clonotype showed up many times. V gene TRBV20-1 combines with J gene TRBJ2-3; D is possibly TRBD2 (6 bases). The V and J ends lost 6 bases and 0 bases respectively, with 16 bases between them. Per germline, CDR1 DFQATT and CDR2 SNEGSKA (reference sequence). CDR3 length: 15 amino acids. As DNA, the CDR3 is TGCAGTGCGATTTCGCGGACTACTAGCACAGATACGCAGTATTTT. This encodes CSAISRTTSTDTQYF.

This clonotype was detected many times. V gene TRBV7-8 combines with J gene TRBJ1-1, with 9 bases aligning to TRBD1. The CDR3 runs 15 residues. Germline CDR1 and CDR2: SGHVS and FQNEAQ. The J segment lost 4 bases and the V segment lost 5 bases, leaving 8 bases of the junction unmatched. The CDR3 sequence: CASSQAGTGFTEAFF. As DNA, the CDR3 is TGTGCCAGCAGCCAGGCCGGGACAGGGTTCACTGAAGCTTTCTTT.

This clonotype was seen at least ten times. This chain joins TRBV6-2 or TRBV6-3 and TRBJ2-1; 9 bases align to TRBD2. The V gene's germline CDR1 is MNHEY and CDR2 SVGEGT. The CDR3 length is 15 residues. With 6 bases clipped from V and 4 bases from J, the junction kept 7 bases outside the gene matches. In DNA, the CDR3 is TGTGCCAGCAGGAACACGGGACTAGCTTACAATGAGCAGTTCTTC. Residues: CASRNTGLAYNEQFF.

The genes are TRBV14 and TRBJ2-5, with 13 bases that match TRBD2. The CDR3 is made up of 17 amino acids. The trim removed 4 bases at V and 4 bases at J, leaving 9 bases unmatched. In germline, CDR1 is SGHDN, CDR2 FVKESK. CDR3 loop: CASSPFGLAGVGETQYF. DNA for the CDR3: TGTGCCAGCAGCCCTTTTGGACTAGCGGGAGTTGGAGAGACCCAGTACTTC.

The V call is TRBV9, the J call TRBJ2-1; D is perhaps TRBD1 or TRBD2 (6 bases each). The CDR3 runs 14 residues. V shed 3 bases and J shed 3 bases, with 10 bases lying between them. Germline CDR1 is SGDLS and CDR2 is YYNGEE. For the CDR3, the DNA is TGTGCCAGCAGCGGGGGGGCCGGCTACAATGAGCAGTTCTTC. Translated: CASSGGAGYNEQFF.

This clonotype was found many times. For the CDR3, the DNA is TGCAGTGCTGTTCGGCGGGAGGGCCCAGAGACCCAGTACTTC. This sequence encodes CSAVRREGPETQYF. This chain connects TRBV20-1 to TRBJ2-5, with TRBD2 identical over 9 bases. This CDR3 is built from 14 residues. The germline CDR1 and CDR2 sequences are DFQATT and SNEGSKA (reference sequence). V gave up 5 bases and J gave up 4 bases; unmatched junction bases: 8.

This clonotype was detected ten times or more. This rearrangement joins TRBV3-1 to TRBJ1-4; unclear D gene. Trimming removed 0 bases at V and 0 bases at J, with 8 bases between. Germline assignment: CDR1 LGHDT and CDR2 YNNKEL (reference sequence). CDR3 length: 16 residues. CDR3 in DNA: TGTGCCAGCAGCCAAGATACGGGTTCAACTAATGAAAAACTGTTTTTT. It translates to CASSQDTGSTNEKLFF.

As concerns this clonotype: A read error may explain this, as a much larger clone is one base away. The chain couples TRBV20-1 to TRBJ2-1, with 10 bases lining up with TRBD2. The germline V gene has CDR1 DFQATT and CDR2 SNEGSKA (reference sequence). V shed 1 base, J shed 7 bases, and the junction held 7 bases outside the gene matches. The CDR3 has 15 amino acids. The CDR3 sequence is CSARAEREGQNEQFF. The CDR3 region has the DNA TGCAGTGCTAGAGCTGAGCGGGAGGGCCAAAATGAGCAGTTCTTC.